Presented here are 12 T cell receptor beta chains from one specimen sequenced in a study of T cells in Graves' hyperthyroidism and ophthalmopathy. The investigators amplified TCR beta CDR3 regions from RNA transcripts. An initial round of RT-PCR targeting the TCR CDR3 relied on the HTBI primer set. TCRdb reprocessed the multiplex PCR reads with MiXCR, giving one entry per CDR3 protein. This table has under 350,000 distinct CDR3 sequences, over 15% appearing once. The sample taken for sequencing was blood. These receptor sequences come from a woman aged 45-60 years with Graves' hyperthyroidism.

This clonotype was counted between two and nine times. This chain uses TRBV11-2 with TRBJ2-7; TRBD1 might be the D (6 bases). The ends were cut back, 5 bases at V and 5 bases at J, with 13 bases in the middle. The CDR3 has 13 amino acids. The V gene's germline CDR1 is SGHAT and CDR2 FQNNGV. The CDR3 here is CASSRIRTDEQYV. In nucleotides, the CDR3 is TGTGCCAGCAGCCGGATCCGGACAGACGAGCAGTACGTC.

This clonotype turned up a few times. The chain recombines TRBV28 with TRBJ1-6, with 12 positions matching TRBD1. Unmatched junction bases numbered 7, after V lost 5 bases and J lost 8 bases. This CDR3 spans 16 amino acids. Germline values: CDR1 MDHEN, CDR2 SYDVKM. Here the CDR3 DNA reads TGTGCCAGCAGTCCCGGCTGGGACAGGGGGCATTCACCCCTCCACTTT. It encodes CASSPGWDRGHSPLHF.

This clonotype was found many times. As DNA, the CDR3 is TGCGCCAGCATCGACCCGGCAGATCGTCCTTACAATGAGCAGTTCTTC. Residues: CASIDPADRPYNEQFF. V gene TRBV4-1 combines with J gene TRBJ2-1; D not certain. This CDR3 contains 16 residues. With 7 bases removed from V and 4 bases from J, the gap between germline ends came to 20 bases. Per the germline V gene, CDR1 is MGHRA and CDR2 is YSYEKL.

The CDR3 DNA follows: TGTGCCAGCAGTTGGTCTAGCGGGAGGGAAGGTGAGCAGTTCTTC. The encoded protein is CASSWSSGREGEQFF. V gene TRBV25-1 combines with J gene TRBJ2-1, with 12 bases that match TRBD2. Unmatched junction bases numbered 8, after V lost 5 bases and J lost 9 bases. CDR1 is MGHDK, CDR2 SYGVNS, per germline. CDR3 length: 15 residues. The complete variable domain, with remaining parts taken from reference TRBV25-1 and TRBJ2-1, reads EADIYQTPRYLVIGTGKKITLECSQTMGHDKMYWYQQDPGMELHLIHYSYGVNSTEKGDLSSESTVSRIRTEHFPLTLESARPSHTSQYLCASSWSSGREGEQFFGPGTRLTVL.

The V gene is TRBV27, the J gene TRBJ2-7; D is perhaps TRBD1 (5 bases). Germline V gene sequence: CDR1 MNHEY, CDR2 SMNVEV (reference sequence). The V and J ends lost 3 bases and 4 bases respectively, with 13 bases between them. This CDR3 is built from 14 residues. This CDR3 is CASSFFPQGYEQYF. The CDR3 DNA sequence: TGTGCCAGCAGTTTTTTCCCCCAGGGTTACGAGCAGTACTTC.

A remark on this clonotype: Being one base from a much bigger clone, this may be a read error. The gene calls are TRBV19 and TRBJ2-5, with 7 bases identical to TRBD1. Per germline, CDR1 LNHDA and CDR2 SQIVND (reference sequence). With 6 bases clipped from V and 1 base from J, the junction kept 8 bases outside the gene matches. This CDR3 region has 15 residues. In DNA form, the CDR3 reads TGTGCCAGTAGCGATCGCCGACAGGGCCAAGAGACCCAGTACTTC. Translating it yields CASSDRRQGQETQYF.

This clonotype has only a few counts. This sequence joins TRBV20-1 and TRBJ2-3, with 11 bases lining up with TRBD2. Germline CDR1 DFQATT, CDR2 SNEGSKA (reference sequence). The ends lost 6 bases at V and 4 bases at J; junction bases unmatched: 12. The length of the CDR3 is 16 residues. The CDR3 nucleotides are TGCAGTGCGACTAGCGGGGAAAAAAAGGTTCCAGATACGCAGTATTTT. This gives the protein CSATSGEKKVPDTQYF.

This clonotype was recorded at least ten times. V is TRBV7-9 and J is TRBJ2-7, with D perhaps TRBD2 (5 bases). The CDR3 sequence is 15 residues long. Germline lookup yields CDR1 SEHNR and CDR2 FQNEAQ (reference sequence). V gave up 4 bases and J gave up 5 bases, with 18 bases separating them. The CDR3 DNA reads TGTGCCAGCAGCTCAACGGACTCCACCCCCCACGAGCAGTACTTC. Translation: CASSSTDSTPHEQYF. The full variable domain, in which reference TRBV7-9 and TRBJ2-7 provide the parts outside the CDR3, is DTGVSQNPRHKITKRGQNVTFRCDPISEHNRLYWYRQTLGQGPEFLTYFQNEAQLEKSRLLSDRFSAERPKGSFSTLEIQRTEQGDSAMYLCASSSTDSTPHEQYFGPGTRLTVT.

In the case of this clonotype: This could be a read error, since a much larger clone is one nucleotide away. The gene calls are TRBV3-1 and TRBJ2-7, with TRBD2 identical over 10 bases. This CDR3 has 14 amino acids. Trimming at V came to 4 bases and at J to 3 bases, leaving 3 bases not matched to a gene. Germline V gene lookup returns CDR1 LGHDT and CDR2 YNNKEL (reference sequence). For the CDR3, the DNA is TGTGCCAGCAGCCTTACTAGCGGGGACTACGAGCAGTACGTC. Its protein is CASSLTSGDYEQYV.

This clonotype was seen only a few times. V gene TRBV20-1 combines with J gene TRBJ1-4; maybe TRBD1 (5 bases). Between the trimmed V and J ends, which lost 2 bases and 7 bases, there was a span of 14 bases. Germline CDR1 reads DFQATT; CDR2 reads SNEGSKA (reference sequence). CDR3 size: 14 residues. For the CDR3, the DNA is TGCAGTGCTAGACGGGGCCAAGGGATTGAAAAACTGTTTTTT. Its translation is CSARRGQGIEKLFF.

In its sample, this clonotype was seen a few times. The chain links TRBV20-1 to TRBJ2-7; D may be TRBD2 (5 bases). V shed 3 bases and J shed 3 bases, with 18 bases lying between them. Per the germline V gene, CDR1 is DFQATT and CDR2 is SNEGSKA (reference sequence). The CDR3 contains 15 residues. The CDR3 region is CSASRGVAVVYEQYV. CDR3 coding DNA: TGCAGTGCTAGCCGGGGAGTAGCCGTGGTCTACGAGCAGTACGTC.

This clonotype has just a few counts. This chain's CDR3 is CASSWPQETQYF. Written as DNA, the CDR3 is TGCGCCAGCAGCTGGCCCCAAGAGACCCAGTACTTC. The V gene is TRBV5-1, the J gene TRBJ2-5; the D is unclear. The CDR3 has 12 residues. The ends were cut back, 3 bases at V and 1 base at J, with 4 bases in the middle. CDR1 is SGHRS and CDR2 is YFSETQ in the germline V gene. Combining the CDR3 with reference TRBV5-1 and TRBJ2-5 gives the whole variable domain KAGVTQTPRYLIKTRGQQVTLSCSPISGHRSVSWYQQTPGQGLQFLFEYFSETQRNKGNFPGRFSGRQFSNSRSEMNVSTLELGDSALYLCASSWPQETQYFGPGTRLLVL.